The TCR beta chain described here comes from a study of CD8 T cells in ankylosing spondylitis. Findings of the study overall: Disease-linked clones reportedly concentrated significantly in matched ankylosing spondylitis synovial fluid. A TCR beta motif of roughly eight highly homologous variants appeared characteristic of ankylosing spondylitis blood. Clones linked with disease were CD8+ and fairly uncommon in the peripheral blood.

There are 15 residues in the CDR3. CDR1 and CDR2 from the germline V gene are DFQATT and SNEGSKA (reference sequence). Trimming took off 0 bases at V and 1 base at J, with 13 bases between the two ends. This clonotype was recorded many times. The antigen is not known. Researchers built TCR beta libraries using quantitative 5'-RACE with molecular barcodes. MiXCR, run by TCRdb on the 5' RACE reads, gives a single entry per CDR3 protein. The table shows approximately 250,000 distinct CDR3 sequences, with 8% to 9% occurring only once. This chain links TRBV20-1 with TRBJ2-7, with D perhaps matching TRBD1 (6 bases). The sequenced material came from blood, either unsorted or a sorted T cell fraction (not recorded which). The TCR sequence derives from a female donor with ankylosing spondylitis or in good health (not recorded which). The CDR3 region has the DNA TGCAGTGCTAGAGATCGGGACATGGCTTCCTACGAGCAGTACTTC. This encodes CSARDRDMASYEQYF.